This T cell receptor beta chain was sequenced during a study of PD-L1 blockade in urothelial cancer. Germline V gene sequence: CDR1 SEHNR, CDR2 FQNEAQ (reference sequence). The V gene end was trimmed by 3 bases and the J gene end by 6 bases; junction bases not matched to a gene: 7. This CDR3 is 14 amino acids long. This clone was counted a single time. Synthetic analogs of TCR templates were spiked into every PCR. TCRdb's copy holds only in-frame clones and misses some; the assay was immunoSEQ multiplex PCR. The sample lists 80,000 to 100,000 clones, over 80% occurring once. The receptor was derived from a man aged 70 or older with urothelial cancer. This chain uses TRBV7-9 with TRBJ2-7; 8 bases agree with TRBD2. Sequenced material: PBMCs, taken around atezolizumab (anti-PD-L1) treatment. CDR3 DNA: TGTGCCAGCAGCTTTAGTCCGGGGGGGCGCGAGCAGTACTTC. Translating gives CASSFSPGGREQYF.